Below are 24 T cell receptor beta chains sequenced from a single sample in a study of tumor-infiltrating lymphocytes in primary liver carcinoma (TCRdb year 2017). Data came from an Illumina HiSeq 2500. Starting from around 500 ng total RNA, TCRbeta-specific cDNA was produced by reverse transcription with a constant-region primer and ProtoScript II reverse transcriptase. Construction of the TCRbeta libraries relied on three nested rounds of multiplex PCR, following a slightly modified ARM-PCR procedure. Multiplex TRBV1-TRBV30 forward primers and a Cbeta reverse primer were used in the first two PCR rounds, each of which was run for around 10 cycles. The raw public reads went through TCRdb reprocessing: fastp at Q25, MiXCR clone calling, in-frame beta chains kept. CDR3 protein duplicates are merged, each entry listing the most common genes and DNA. Present in this sample are hundreds of thousands of distinct CDR3 sequences, 45% to 70% of which were seen just once. The ten largest account for 15% to 20% of the sample.

Blood RNA was extracted from unsorted whole blood with TRIzol reagent; germline DNA came from the DNeasy Blood & Tissue kit. The sample consisted of peripheral blood. The origin of the receptors is a woman between 25 and 40 years old with primary liver carcinoma and hepatitis B virus infection.

This clonotype occurred once. One end of the junction is discordant with germline, which a read error may explain. The chain couples TRBV6-1 to TRBJ2-1; D may be TRBD1 (6 bases). CDR1 MNHNS and CDR2 SASEGT come from the germline V gene. The CDR3 is 15 amino acids. CDR3 DNA sequence: TGTGCCAGCAGCATAACAGGGTTGATAAACAATGAGCAGCTCTTC. Translated, it gives CASSITGLINNEQLF.

On this clonotype itself: A read error may be the cause here, since a much bigger clone is one base away. Lacking the conserved final phenylalanine or tryptophan, this CDR3 likely reflects a read error. The chain couples TRBV12-3 or TRBV12-4 to TRBJ2-1; TRBD2 matches 11 bases. Unmatched junction bases numbered 1, after V lost 3 bases and J lost 9 bases. The CDR3 contains 13 residues. Here the CDR3 reads CASSFTSGGEQFI. The CDR3, as DNA: TGTGCCAGCAGTTTTACTAGCGGGGGTGAGCAGTTCATC.

The rearrangement joins TRBV5-4 to TRBJ1-1; D is uncertain. The V end was cut by 5 bases, the J end by 4 bases, with 12 bases between. The CDR3 spans 13 residues. The V gene's germline CDR1 is SGHNT and CDR2 YYREEE (reference sequence). CDR3 in amino acids: CASSLQYGTEAFF. As DNA, the CDR3 is TGTGCCAGCAGTCTTCAATACGGCACTGAAGCTTTCTTT.

This clonotype was seen just once. A read error may account for a junction end that differs from germline. This chain connects TRBV11-2 to TRBJ2-2; D gene unclear. Germline V gives CDR1 SGHAT, CDR2 FQNNGV. CDR3 length: 13 amino acids. The DNA of the CDR3 is TGTGCCGGCAGCTTGACGAAGACCGGGGAGCTGTTTTTT. The encoded protein is CAGSLTKTGELFF.

This rearrangement joins TRBV12-3 or TRBV12-4 to TRBJ2-5; TRBD1 is a possible D gene (6 bases). The CDR3 spans 15 residues. V gave up 2 bases and J gave up 2 bases, with 12 bases separating them. The CDR3 protein is CASSLLTGSQETQYF. The CDR3 region has the DNA TGTGCCAGCAGTTTATTGACAGGATCTCAAGAGACCCAGTACTTC.

As for this clonotype: A read error is possible here, since a much larger clone lies one base away. This sequence joins TRBV7-9 and TRBJ1-1; D might be TRBD1 (5 bases). Trimming left V 7 bases short and J 11 bases short, with 17 bases between. There are 12 residues in the CDR3. Germline V gives CDR1 SEHNR, CDR2 FQNEAQ (reference sequence). The CDR3, as DNA: TGTGCCAGCAACACAAGGGGAAGTGTTGCTTTCTTT. The encoded protein is CASNTRGSVAFF.

For this clonotype: A much larger clone lies a single base off, so this may be a read error. This rearrangement joins TRBV4-1 to TRBJ2-2, with 10 bases identical to TRBD1. Germline-derived CDR1 and CDR2 are MGHRA and YSYEKL. The CDR3 extends over 16 amino acids. The CDR3 region is CASSLRGTGDTGVLFF. In nucleotides, the CDR3 is TGCGCCAGCAGCCTCCGGGGGACAGGGGACACCGGGGTGCTGTTTTTT.

This clonotype occurred a few times. V gene TRBV29-1 combines with J gene TRBJ2-7, with D perhaps TRBD1 (5 bases). Germline CDR1 and CDR2: SQVTM and ANQGSEA. V dropped 2 bases and J dropped 4 bases, with 15 bases sitting between them. The CDR3 consists of 14 residues. CDR3 residues: CSVEITAGKYEQYF. CDR3 nucleotides: TGCAGCGTTGAAATAACGGCAGGGAAATACGAGCAGTACTTC.

This clonotype came up many times. The chain couples TRBV11-2 to TRBJ2-2, with D possibly being TRBD2 (5 bases). The CDR3 length is 15 residues. Trimming removed 5 bases from V and 1 base from J, with 11 bases in between. The germline V gene has CDR1 SGHAT and CDR2 FQNNGV. In DNA, the CDR3 is TGTGCCAGCAGCATGCCGGGAAGGAACACCGGGGAGCTGTTTTTT. This sequence encodes CASSMPGRNTGELFF.

This chain uses TRBV5-6 with TRBJ1-1; 7 nucleotides agree with TRBD1. CDR3 length equals 14 residues. Germline V lookup: CDR1 SGHDT, CDR2 YYEEEE. V gave up 3 bases and J gave up 4 bases; unmatched junction bases: 6. CDR3 in amino acids: CASSYAGGSTEAFF. For the CDR3, the DNA is TGTGCCAGCAGCTATGCAGGGGGTAGCACTGAAGCTTTCTTT.

Notes on this clonotype: The CDR3 does not end in the conserved phenylalanine or tryptophan, so this is likely a read error. The chain uses TRBV11-2 and TRBJ2-2; D perhaps matches TRBD1 (6 bases). This CDR3 has 14 residues. V dropped 3 bases and J dropped 6 bases, with 11 bases sitting between them. Germline V gene lookup returns CDR1 SGHAT and CDR2 FQNNGV. CDR3 residues: CASSFDRSSGELFV. The CDR3 DNA sequence: TGTGCCAGCAGCTTTGACAGGTCCTCCGGGGAGCTGTTTGTT.

Comment on this clonotype: This may stem from a read error, because a much larger clone lies one nucleotide away. The chain has TRBV7-8 and TRBJ2-2, with D possibly matching TRBD1 (6 bases). This CDR3 spans 13 amino acids. Germline V gene lookup returns CDR1 SGHVS and CDR2 FQNEAQ. The CDR3 sequence is CASSQQGAGEPFF. As DNA, the CDR3 is TGTGCCAGCAGCCAACAGGGAGCCGGGGAGCCGTTTTTT.

The sample holds a few counts of this clonotype. V is TRBV6-1 and J is TRBJ1-5; D is uncertain. The ends were cut back, 3 bases at V and 6 bases at J, with 9 bases in the middle. Germline CDR1 MNHNS, CDR2 SASEGT. This CDR3 spans 13 amino acids. The CDR3 protein is CASSDGRAQPQHF. DNA of the CDR3: TGTGCCAGCAGTGATGGGAGGGCTCAGCCCCAGCATTTT.

This clonotype was observed a single time. CDR3 loop: CASSSYRLSSGNTAYF. As DNA, the CDR3 is TGTGCCAGCAGCTCGTACCGACTCAGCTCTGGAAACACCGCATATTTT. V and J are TRBV11-2 and TRBJ1-3; D gene unclear. Per germline, CDR1 SGHAT and CDR2 FQNNGV. CDR3 size: 16 residues. The V end was cut by 4 bases, the J end by 15 bases, with 28 bases between.

Concerning this clonotype itself: A much larger clone lies one base from this, so it may be a read error. This chain connects TRBV6-5 to TRBJ1-5; 7 bases agree with TRBD1. The CDR3 loop spans 13 amino acids. In germline, CDR1 is MNHEY, CDR2 SVGAGI. The CDR3: CDSSYKGGQPQHF. The CDR3 coding sequence is TGTGACAGCAGTTACAAAGGGGGCCAGCCCCAGCATTTT.

The chain joins TRBV12-3 or TRBV12-4 to TRBJ1-6; unclear D gene. V was shortened by 0 bases and J by 7 bases, with 13 bases between the two germline ends. CDR3 size: 16 residues. The CDR3 DNA follows: TGTGCCAGCAGTTTAGCGCTTTGGCAGCCCAATTCACCCCTCCACTTT. It specifies CASSLALWQPNSPLHF.

As for this clonotype: Germline and junction disagree at one end, which may indicate a read error. J is TRBJ2-2 and V is TRBV11-2; tentative D call: TRBD2 (5 bases). Germline values: CDR1 SGHAT, CDR2 FQNNGV. The CDR3 has 15 residues. The CDR3 is CVSSLRFGNTGELFF. The CDR3 DNA follows: TGTGTCAGCAGCTTACGGTTCGGGAACACCGGGGAACTGTTTTTT.

A note on this clonotype: One end of the junction is discordant with germline, which a read error may explain. The chain employs TRBV4-3 and TRBJ2-7; D is perhaps TRBD1 (6 bases). Germline assignment: CDR1 LGHNA and CDR2 YSLEER. This CDR3 has 16 residues. CDR3 sequence: CASSQDRDKGIYDQYF. The CDR3 DNA reads as TGCGCCAGCAGCCAAGATAGGGACAAGGGCATCTACGATCAGTACTTC.

Only one count was recorded for this clonotype. No conserved phenylalanine or tryptophan is present at the end of the CDR3, so a read error is the likely explanation. CDR3 loop: CSVNLHGRAPGELFL. The CDR3 bases are TGCAGCGTTAATTTACACGGGAGGGCCCCCGGGGAACTGTTTCTT. The chain joins TRBV29-1 to TRBJ2-2; 8 nucleotides match TRBD2. This CDR3 region has 15 residues. CDR1 and CDR2 (germline): SQVTM, ANQGSEA.

In regard to this clonotype: This may stem from a read error, because a much larger clone lies one nucleotide away. The rearrangement links TRBV5-5 to TRBJ2-1; 11 nucleotides match TRBD2. This CDR3 spans 17 amino acids. Germline CDR1 is SGHKS and CDR2 is YYEKEE (reference sequence). The CDR3 bases are TGTGCCTGCAGCTTGGCCCTACTAGCGGGAGTTAGCGATGAGCAGTTCTTC. Protein: CACSLALLAGVSDEQFF.

This clonotype appeared a few times. This rearrangement joins TRBV4-1 to TRBJ1-4, with D unclear. Per germline, CDR1 MGHRA and CDR2 YSYEKL. V was shortened by 1 base and J by 4 bases, with 10 bases between the two germline ends. This CDR3 has 15 residues. The CDR3, as DNA: TGCGCCAGCAGCCAAGGGACCAGAAATAATGAAAAACTGTTTTTT. Its protein is CASSQGTRNNEKLFF.

This chain joins TRBV4-2 and TRBJ2-5, with 9 bases matching TRBD2. The CDR3 runs 16 residues. The germline CDR1 and CDR2 sequences are LGHNA and YNFKEQ. V trimming: 3 bases; J trimming: 5 bases; junction bases outside the gene matches: 10. The CDR3 sequence: CASSQAGGPSLETQYF. In DNA form, the CDR3 reads TGTGCCAGCAGCCAGGCGGGAGGGCCCTCCCTCGAGACCCAGTACTTC.

As regards this clonotype: An end of the junction differs from the germline gene, which may be a read error. CDR3 bases: TGTGTCAGCAGCCTACGAATTGAGGCGAGAGAGCAGTTCTTC. Protein product: CVSSLRIEAREQFF. V is TRBV28 and J is TRBJ2-1, with no clear D. This CDR3 spans 14 amino acids. Germline V gene sequence: CDR1 MDHEN, CDR2 SYDVKM.

The chain combines TRBV30 with TRBJ2-1, with 10 nucleotides matching TRBD1. There are 14 residues in the CDR3. V was pared by 8 bases and J by 3 bases, with 7 bases of the junction left unmatched. Germline V gene lookup returns CDR1 GTSNPN and CDR2 SVGIG (reference sequence). The CDR3 DNA reads TGTGCCGGGGCAGGGGACAGGGGCTACAATGAGCAGTTCTTC. The encoded protein is CAGAGDRGYNEQFF.